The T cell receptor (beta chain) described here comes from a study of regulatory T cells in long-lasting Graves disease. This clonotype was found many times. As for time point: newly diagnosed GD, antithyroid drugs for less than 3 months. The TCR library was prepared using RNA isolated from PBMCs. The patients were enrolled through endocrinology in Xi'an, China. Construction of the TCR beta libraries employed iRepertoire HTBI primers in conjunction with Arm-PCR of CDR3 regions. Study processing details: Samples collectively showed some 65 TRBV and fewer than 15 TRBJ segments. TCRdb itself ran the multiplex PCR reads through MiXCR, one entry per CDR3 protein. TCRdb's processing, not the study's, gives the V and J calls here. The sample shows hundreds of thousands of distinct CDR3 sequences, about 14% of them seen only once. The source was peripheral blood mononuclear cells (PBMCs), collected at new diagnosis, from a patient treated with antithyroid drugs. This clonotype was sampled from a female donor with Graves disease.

The CDR3 bases are TGCGCCAGCAGCCAGCAAGGACAGGGAGGGGGAGATACGCAGTATTTT. The encoded protein is CASSQQGQGGGDTQYF. The V call is TRBV5-1, the J call TRBJ2-3, with TRBD1 as a possible D gene (8 bases). From germline, CDR1 is SGHRS and CDR2 YFSETQ. V was clipped by 4 bases and J by 5 bases, with 20 bases between them. The length of the CDR3 is 16 residues.